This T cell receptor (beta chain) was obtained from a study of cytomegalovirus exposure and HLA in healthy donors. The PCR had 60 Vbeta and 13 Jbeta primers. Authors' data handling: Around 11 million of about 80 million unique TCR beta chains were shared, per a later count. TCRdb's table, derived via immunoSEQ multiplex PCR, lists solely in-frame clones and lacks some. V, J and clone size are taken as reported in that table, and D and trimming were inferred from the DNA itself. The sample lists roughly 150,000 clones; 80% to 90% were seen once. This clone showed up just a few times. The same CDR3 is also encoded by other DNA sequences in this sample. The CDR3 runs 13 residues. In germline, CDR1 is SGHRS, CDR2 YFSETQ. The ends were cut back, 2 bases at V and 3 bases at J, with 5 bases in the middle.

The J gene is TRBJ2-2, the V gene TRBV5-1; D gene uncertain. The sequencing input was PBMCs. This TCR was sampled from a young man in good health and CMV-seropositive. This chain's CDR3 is CASSFPDTGELFF. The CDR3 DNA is TGCGCCAGCAGCTTCCCTGACACCGGGGAGCTGTTTTTT.